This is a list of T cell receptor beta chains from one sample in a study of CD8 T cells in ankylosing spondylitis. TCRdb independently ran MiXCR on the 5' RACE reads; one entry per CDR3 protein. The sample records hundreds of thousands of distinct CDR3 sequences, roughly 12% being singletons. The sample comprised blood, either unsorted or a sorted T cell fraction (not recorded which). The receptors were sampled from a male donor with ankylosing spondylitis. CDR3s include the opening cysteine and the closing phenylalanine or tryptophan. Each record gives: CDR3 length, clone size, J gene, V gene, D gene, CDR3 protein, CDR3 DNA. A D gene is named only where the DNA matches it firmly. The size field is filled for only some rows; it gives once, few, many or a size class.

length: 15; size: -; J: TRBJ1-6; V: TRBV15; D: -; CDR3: CATSRDGLSNSPLHF; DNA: TGTGCCACCAGCAGAGATGGCCTCAGTAATTCACCCCTCCACTTT
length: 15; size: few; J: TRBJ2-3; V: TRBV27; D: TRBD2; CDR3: CASGRGGRAADTQYF; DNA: TGTGCCAGCGGACGAGGCGGGAGAGCAGCAGATACGCAGTATTTT
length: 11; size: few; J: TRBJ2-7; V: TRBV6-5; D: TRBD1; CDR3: CASSEQGAKYF; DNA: TGTGCCAGCAGCGAACAGGGGGCAAAGTACTTC
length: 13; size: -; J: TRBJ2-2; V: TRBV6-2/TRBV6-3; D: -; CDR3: CASSFPGPGELFF; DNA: TGTGCCAGCAGTTTCCCAGGGCCCGGGGAGCTGTTTTTT
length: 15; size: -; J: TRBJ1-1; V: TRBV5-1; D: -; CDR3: CASSPVLVTNTEAFF; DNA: TGCGCCAGCAGCCCTGTCCTAGTTACTAACACTGAAGCTTTCTTT
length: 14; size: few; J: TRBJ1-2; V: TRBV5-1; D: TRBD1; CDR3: CASRRDRANYGYTF; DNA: TGCGCCAGCAGACGGGACAGGGCTAACTATGGCTACACCTTC
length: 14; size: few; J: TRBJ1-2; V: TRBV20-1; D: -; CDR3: CSTLMGGADYGYTF; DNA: TGCAGTACTCTGATGGGGGGGGCCGACTATGGCTACACCTTC
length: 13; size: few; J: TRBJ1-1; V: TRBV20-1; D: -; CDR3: CSAPYGGVTEAFF; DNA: TGCAGTGCTCCGTACGGCGGGGTCACTGAAGCTTTCTTT
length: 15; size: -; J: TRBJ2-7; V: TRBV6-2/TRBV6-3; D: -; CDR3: CASSYWAASSYEQYF; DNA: TGTGCCAGCAGTTATTGGGCAGCGAGCTCCTACGAGCAGTACTTC
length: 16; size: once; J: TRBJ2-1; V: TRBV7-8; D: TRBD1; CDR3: CASSRDRDLAYNEQFF; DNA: TGTGCCAGCAGCCGGGACAGGGATTTGGCCTACAATGAGCAGTTCTTC
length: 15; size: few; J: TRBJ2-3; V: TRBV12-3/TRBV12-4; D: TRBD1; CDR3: CASSLDRWGTDTQYF; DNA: TGTGCCAGCAGTTTGGACAGGTGGGGCACAGATACGCAGTATTTT
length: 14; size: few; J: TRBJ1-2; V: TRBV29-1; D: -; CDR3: CSVEGGGRTSGYTF; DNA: TGCAGCGTTGAGGGGGGCGGACGAACGAGTGGCTACACCTTC
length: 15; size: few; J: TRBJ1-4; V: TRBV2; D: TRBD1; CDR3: CASSLPRGRQEKLFF; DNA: TGTGCCAGCAGTCTACCCAGGGGGCGCCAAGAAAAACTGTTTTTT
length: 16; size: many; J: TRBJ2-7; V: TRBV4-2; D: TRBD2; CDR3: CASSQDSLAVSYEQYF; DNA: TGTGCCAGCAGCCAAGATAGTCTAGCGGTCTCCTACGAGCAGTACTTC
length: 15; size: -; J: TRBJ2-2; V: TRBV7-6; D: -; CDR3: CASSTVPDGTGELFF; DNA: TGTGCCAGCAGCACAGTCCCCGACGGAACCGGGGAGCTGTTTTTT
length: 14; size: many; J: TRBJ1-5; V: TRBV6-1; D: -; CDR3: CASSAGASNQPQHF; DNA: TGTGCCAGCAGTGCAGGGGCGAGCAATCAGCCCCAGCATTTT
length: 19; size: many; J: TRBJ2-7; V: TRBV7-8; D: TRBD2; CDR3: CASSLLVWAGGLSSYEQYF; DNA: TGTGCCAGCAGCTTATTAGTTTGGGCGGGAGGTCTGAGCTCCTACGAGCAGTACTTC
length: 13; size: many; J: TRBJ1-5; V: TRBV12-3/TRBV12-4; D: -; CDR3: CASSFREEQPQHF; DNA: TGTGCCAGCAGTTTCAGGGAAGAACAGCCCCAGCATTTT
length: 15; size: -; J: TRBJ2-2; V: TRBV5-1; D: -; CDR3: CASSFQAPNTGELFF; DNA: TGCGCCAGCAGCTTTCAGGCACCGAACACCGGGGAGCTGTTTTTT
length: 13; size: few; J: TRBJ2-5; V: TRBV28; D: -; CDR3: CASNLAAQETQYF; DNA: TGTGCCAGCAACCTGGCAGCCCAAGAGACCCAGTACTTC
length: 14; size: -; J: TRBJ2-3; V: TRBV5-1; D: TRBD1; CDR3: CASSQGVGADTQYF; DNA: TGCGCCAGCAGCCAGGGGGTTGGTGCAGATACGCAGTATTTT
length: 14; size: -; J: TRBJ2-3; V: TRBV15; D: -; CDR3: CATSRVQTTDTQYF; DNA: TGTGCCACCAGCAGGGTTCAAACCACAGATACGCAGTATTTT
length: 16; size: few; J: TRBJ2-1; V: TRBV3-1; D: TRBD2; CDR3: CASSQEAGVSDNEQFF; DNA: TGTGCCAGCAGCCAAGAAGCGGGAGTTAGCGACAATGAGCAGTTCTTC
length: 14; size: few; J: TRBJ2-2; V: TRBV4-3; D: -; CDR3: CASSQAGVTGELFF; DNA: TGCGCCAGCAGCCAGGCCGGAGTCACCGGGGAGCTGTTTTTT
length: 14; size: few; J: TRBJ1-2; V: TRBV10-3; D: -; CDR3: CAISESGLVRGYTF; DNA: TGTGCCATCAGTGAGTCGGGACTGGTGAGGGGCTACACCTTC
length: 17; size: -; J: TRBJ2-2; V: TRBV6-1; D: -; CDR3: CASSPRQFSAGTGELFF; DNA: TGTGCCAGCAGTCCAAGACAGTTCTCAGCGGGCACCGGGGAGCTGTTTTTT
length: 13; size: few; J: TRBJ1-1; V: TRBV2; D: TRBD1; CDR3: CASSREQGAEAFF; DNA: TGTGCCAGCAGCAGGGAACAGGGGGCCGAAGCTTTCTTT
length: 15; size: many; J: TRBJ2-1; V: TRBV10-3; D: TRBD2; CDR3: CAISGTSGGYNEQFF; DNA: TGTGCCATCAGTGGGACTAGCGGGGGCTACAATGAGCAGTTCTTC
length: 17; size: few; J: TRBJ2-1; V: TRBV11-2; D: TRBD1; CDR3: CASSLGDRGRIFGEQFF; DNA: TGTGCCAGCAGCTTAGGGGACAGGGGGCGAATTTTCGGTGAGCAGTTCTTC
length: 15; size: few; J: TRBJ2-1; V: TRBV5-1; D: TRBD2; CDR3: CASSPGLASNNEQFF; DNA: TGCGCCAGCAGCCCGGGACTAGCGAGTAACAATGAGCAGTTCTTC
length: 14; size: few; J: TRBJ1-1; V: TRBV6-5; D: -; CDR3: CASSYSGANTEAFF; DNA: TGTGCCAGCAGTTACTCGGGGGCAAACACTGAAGCTTTCTTT
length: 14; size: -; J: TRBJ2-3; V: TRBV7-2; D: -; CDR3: CASSLVVNTDTQYF; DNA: TGTGCCAGCAGCTTAGTAGTTAACACAGATACGCAGTATTTT
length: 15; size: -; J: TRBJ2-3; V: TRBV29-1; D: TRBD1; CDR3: CSAQPGQGYTDTQYF; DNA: TGCAGCGCGCAACCGGGACAGGGGTACACAGATACGCAGTATTTT